What follows describes a single T cell receptor (beta chain). The antigen is unknown. The junction shows a germline mismatch at one end, possibly a read error. The data were taken from a study of blood T cells in healthy people across ages. Whole-study results and caveats: Long-lived donors had more naive CD4+ cells and higher diversity than aged donors.

Investigators took 9.5 to 10 milliliters of peripheral blood from every donor. The study isolated at least 6.5 million PBMCs from each sample. This CDR3 spans 15 amino acids. Germline values: CDR1 LGHNA, CDR2 YSLEER. A second PCR of about 7 to 11 cycles used a sample-barcoded 5' primer and a J-beta primer mix. TCRdb re-called the 5' RACE reads with MiXCR, one entry per CDR3 protein. The sample lists approximately 2,000,000 distinct CDR3 sequences; roughly two fifths were seen once. This receptor was identified in a human donor in good health. The chain uses TRBV4-3 and TRBJ2-5, with 8 bases aligning to TRBD2. The sequencing sample was made of blood. CDR3 in DNA: TGCGCCAGTAGCCAGGCGGGGGGTCCGGTAGAAACCCAGTACTTC. Its translation: CASSQAGGPVETQYF.